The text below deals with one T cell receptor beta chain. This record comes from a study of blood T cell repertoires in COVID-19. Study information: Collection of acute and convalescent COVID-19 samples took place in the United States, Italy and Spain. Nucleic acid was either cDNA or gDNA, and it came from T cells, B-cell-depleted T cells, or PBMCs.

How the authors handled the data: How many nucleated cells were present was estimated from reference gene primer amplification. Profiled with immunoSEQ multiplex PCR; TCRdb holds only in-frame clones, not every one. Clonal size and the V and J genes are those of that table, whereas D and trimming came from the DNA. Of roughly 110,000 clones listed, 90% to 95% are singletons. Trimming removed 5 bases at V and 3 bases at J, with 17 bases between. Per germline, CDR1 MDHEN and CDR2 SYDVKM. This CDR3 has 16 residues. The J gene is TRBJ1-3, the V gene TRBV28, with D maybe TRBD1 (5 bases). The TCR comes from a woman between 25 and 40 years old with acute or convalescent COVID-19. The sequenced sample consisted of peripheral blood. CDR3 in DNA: TGTGCCAGCAGTCCCCGACGGGGGGTAGGTGGAAACACCATATATTTT. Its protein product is CASSPRRGVGGNTIYF.